This T cell receptor beta chain came from a study of T cell responses to AZD1222 COVID-19 vaccine. This CDR3 has 15 residues. Germline V gene data show CDR1 as MNHEY and CDR2 as SMNVEV (reference sequence). With 3 bases removed from V and 1 base from J, the gap between germline ends came to 10 bases. Study-wide results and caveats: Spike-specific TCR depth and breadth grew after two AZD1222 doses.

This clone was recorded only once. Its target is unknown. Some clones are missing from TCRdb's copy, which holds only in-frame ones; the method was immunoSEQ multiplex PCR. The top ten hold over 0.95% of the sample, which has 100,000 to 150,000 clones, about 90% seen once. The specimen was peripheral blood, collected on day 0 of AZD1222 vaccination. The V gene is TRBV27, the J gene TRBJ1-5; D is uncertain. The sequence derives from an adult in good health. The CDR3 loop reads CASSLVYGSNQPQHF. The CDR3 bases are TGTGCCAGCAGTTTGGTCTACGGAAGCAATCAGCCCCAGCATTTT.